What follows are 8 T cell receptor beta chains derived from one specimen sequenced in a study of response to subunit inactivated influenza vaccine. TCRdb recomputed calls from the RT-PCR reads with MiXCR, one row per CDR3 protein. Counted here are around 250,000 distinct CDR3 sequences, 12% occurring once; the ten biggest clones make up approximately 7.8%. This specimen was non-naive T cells sorted from PBMCs, taken 14 to 15 days before vaccination. All receptors come from a man aged 50 to 59 who received an inactivated influenza vaccine.

At least ten counts were recorded for this clonotype. The chain couples TRBV14 to TRBJ1-3, with TRBD1 identical over 8 bases. Trimming at V came to 4 bases and at J to 0 bases, leaving 5 bases not matched to a gene. The CDR3 extends over 16 amino acids. Germline values: CDR1 SGHDN, CDR2 FVKESK. The CDR3 is CASSRITGGSGNTIYF. The CDR3 DNA reads TGTGCCAGCAGCCGGATTACAGGGGGCTCTGGAAACACCATATATTTT.

This clonotype is judged medium-sized. V gene TRBV11-2 combines with J gene TRBJ2-1; D gene ambiguous. Germline V gene sequence: CDR1 SGHAT, CDR2 FQNNGV. The CDR3 consists of 12 residues. V gave up 1 base and J gave up 10 bases, with 8 bases separating them. This CDR3 is CASSLGGVEQFF. In DNA, the CDR3 is TGTGCCAGCAGCTTAGGCGGTGTAGAGCAGTTCTTC.

This clonotype has at least ten counts. The genes are TRBV4-3 and TRBJ2-4, with 12 positions matching TRBD2. In germline, CDR1 is LGHNA, CDR2 YSLEER. The CDR3 covers 15 residues. The V and J ends lost 6 bases and 6 bases, in that order; junction bases with no gene match: 6. CDR3: CASSPTSGGANIQYF. CDR3 DNA sequence: TGCGCCAGCAGTCCGACTAGCGGGGGAGCAAACATTCAGTACTTC.

This chain joins TRBV3-1 and TRBJ2-4; 9 bases align to TRBD1. The CDR3 has 19 residues. In germline, CDR1 is LGHDT, CDR2 YNNKEL (reference sequence). V lost 2 bases to trimming and J lost 6 bases; unmatched junction nucleotides: 17. CDR3 sequence (DNA): TGTGCCAGCAGCCAACCGCTACCCTTGACAGGGGGTAGGGGAAACATTCAGTACTTC. Amino acid sequence: CASSQPLPLTGGRGNIQYF.

This chain uses TRBV5-1 with TRBJ2-3, with D unresolved. V was pared by 2 bases and J by 5 bases, with 9 bases between. This CDR3 is built from 13 residues. The germline CDR1 and CDR2 sequences are SGHRS and YFSETQ. The CDR3 loop is CASSLSQGDTQYF. In DNA form, the CDR3 reads TGCGCCAGCAGCTTAAGCCAAGGAGATACGCAGTATTTT.

The chain couples TRBV7-9 to TRBJ1-1; 8 bases fit TRBD1. Germline V gene sequence: CDR1 SEHNR, CDR2 FQNEAQ (reference sequence). Trimming removed 8 bases from V and 4 bases from J; junction bases left unmatched: 9. This CDR3 region has 14 residues. DNA of the CDR3: TGTGCCAGCGGGGGGACAGGCCTTACCACTGAAGCTTTCTTT. Translated: CASGGTGLTTEAFF.

The sample holds a few counts of this clonotype. This chain connects TRBV20-1 to TRBJ2-1, with D maybe TRBD1 (5 bases). There are 15 residues in the CDR3. Germline-derived CDR1 and CDR2 are DFQATT and SNEGSKA (reference sequence). V dropped 6 bases and J dropped 6 bases, with 21 bases sitting between them. This CDR3 is CSASQPALQGNEQFF. CDR3 DNA: TGCAGTGCCTCGCAACCCGCCCTCCAGGGCAATGAGCAGTTCTTC.

The sample holds many counts of this clonotype. The V gene is TRBV5-1, the J gene TRBJ2-5; D is undetermined. The CDR3 consists of 15 residues. Germline V gives CDR1 SGHRS, CDR2 YFSETQ. Trimming shortened V by 2 bases and J by 4 bases, and 15 bases separated the two germline ends. DNA for the CDR3: TGCGCCAGCAGCTTCAACCCTGAGATTGGAGAGACCCAGTACTTC. Encoded protein: CASSFNPEIGETQYF.